The 19 T cell receptor beta chains in this list originate from one sample, sequenced in a study of shared clonotypes between healthy human individuals. Sequencing was performed with immunoSEQ multiplex PCR; in TCRdb, only in-frame clones are kept and a portion is missing. The table has roughly 2 million clones, approximately 94% seen once. The specimen was naive CD4+ T cells sorted from blood. Stated subset: CD45RA+ positively selected. These TCRs come from a man aged 18 to 29 in good health.

This clone was picked up one time. The CDR3 reads CASSPTGGLAKNIQYF. The CDR3 region has the DNA TGTGCCAGCAGCCCCACAGGGGGCCTAGCCAAAAACATTCAGTACTTC. This chain joins TRBV7-2 and TRBJ2-4; 9 bases agree with TRBD1. Trimming at V came to 5 bases and at J to 0 bases, leaving 5 bases not matched to a gene. Germline CDR1 reads SGHTA; CDR2 reads FQGNSA. This CDR3 comprises 16 residues.

The chain links TRBV6-5 to TRBJ1-1; weak D call: TRBD1 (5 bases). The V end lost 7 bases, the J end lost 1 base, and 10 bases lay between the germline ends. Germline CDR1 MNHEY, CDR2 SVGAGI. The CDR3 runs to 13 residues. The CDR3 nucleotides are TGTGCCAGCAAAGCTCAGGGGAACACTGAAGCTTTCTTT. It specifies CASKAQGNTEAFF.

The chain links TRBV6-6 to TRBJ1-4; D is undetermined. V was clipped by 8 bases and J by 8 bases, with 12 bases between them. Germline CDR1 reads MNHNY; CDR2 reads SVGAGI (reference sequence). The length of the CDR3 is 12 residues. Here the CDR3 reads CASGLGWEKLFF. The CDR3, as DNA: TGTGCCAGCGGTCTGGGGTGGGAAAAACTGTTTTTT.

The rearrangement uses TRBV4-2 and TRBJ2-1; possible D gene TRBD2, 5 bases. V gave up 0 bases and J gave up 7 bases, with 13 bases separating them. The length of the CDR3 is 15 residues. Per germline, CDR1 LGHNA and CDR2 YNFKEQ. The CDR3 bases are TGTGCCAGCAGCCAAGATTGGGAGCGAAGAAATGAGCAGTTCTTC. It specifies CASSQDWERRNEQFF.

This clone has a single count. V and J are TRBV11-2 and TRBJ2-7; 8 bases are shared with TRBD1. The CDR3 extends over 14 amino acids. From germline, CDR1 is SGHAT and CDR2 FQNNGV. Losses at the gene ends were 7 bases for V and 9 bases for J; bases not matched to a gene: 14. CDR3 nucleotide sequence: TGTGCCAGCACTTGGACAGGGCCCCGTAGAGGGCAGTACTTC. This encodes CASTWTGPRRGQYF.

The chain's CDR3 is CASWGYNSPLHF. In nucleotides, the CDR3 is TGTGCCAGTTGGGGCTATAATTCACCCCTCCACTTT. The chain is built from TRBV19 and TRBJ1-6; D remains unclear. V lost 8 bases, J lost 3 bases, and 5 bases lay in between. The CDR3 runs to 12 residues. CDR1 and CDR2 from the germline V gene are LNHDA and SQIVND (reference sequence).

The gene calls are TRBV5-4 and TRBJ2-5; D unclear. V shed 5 bases and J shed 4 bases, with 6 bases lying between them. Germline V CDR1 and CDR2: SGHNT, YYREEE (reference sequence). This CDR3 has 11 residues. In DNA form, the CDR3 reads TGTGCCAGCAGGCAAGGAGAGACCCAGTACTTC. Translating it yields CASRQGETQYF.

The rearrangement joins TRBV7-9 to TRBJ1-4, with no clear D. V was shortened by 0 bases and J by 5 bases, with 10 bases between the two germline ends. This CDR3 comprises 15 residues. Germline-derived CDR1 and CDR2 are SEHNR and FQNEAQ (reference sequence). DNA for the CDR3: TGTGCCAGCAGCTTAGCGGCAGGAGGGAATGAAAAACTGTTTTTT. Translation: CASSLAAGGNEKLFF.

The V gene is TRBV30, the J gene TRBJ2-7; TRBD2 agrees at 8 bases. This CDR3 has 15 residues. Trimming at V came to 2 bases and at J to 4 bases, leaving 10 bases not matched to a gene. Germline CDR1 GTSNPN, CDR2 SVGIG (reference sequence). The CDR3 reads CAWSPTGTSKYEQYF. DNA of the CDR3: TGTGCCTGGAGTCCGACCGGGACTAGTAAATACGAGCAGTACTTC.

This rearrangement joins TRBV6-5 to TRBJ1-4; D is uncertain. The CDR3 is 13 amino acids. Germline CDR1 MNHEY, CDR2 SVGAGI. Trimming pared 4 bases from V and 11 bases from J, leaving 14 bases between. The CDR3 nucleotides read TGTGCCAGCAGTTCACCGTTGACCGAGAAACTGTTTTTT. Translation gives CASSSPLTEKLFF.

The genes are TRBV5-4 and TRBJ2-7; possibly TRBD2 for D (5 bases). CDR3 length equals 15 residues. Trimming removed 6 bases at V and 3 bases at J, with 19 bases between. Germline values: CDR1 SGHNT, CDR2 YYREEE (reference sequence). The CDR3: CASTPGAENIYEQYF. For the CDR3, the DNA is TGTGCCAGCACCCCTGGAGCGGAGAATATCTACGAGCAGTACTTC. Drawing the rest from reference TRBV5-4 and TRBJ2-7, the complete variable domain is ETGVTQSPTHLIKTRGQQVTLRCSSQSGHNTVSWYQQALGQGPQFIFQYYREEENGRGNFPPRFSGLQFPNYSSELNVNALELDDSALYLCASTPGAENIYEQYFGPGTRLTVT.

The gene calls are TRBV4-1 and TRBJ2-1; D may be TRBD1 (7 bases). Trimming removed 6 bases from V and 0 bases from J, with 15 bases in between. The germline V gene has CDR1 MGHRA and CDR2 YSYEKL. The CDR3 is 16 amino acids. DNA of the CDR3: TGCGCCAGCAGTCTAAGGGGGGACAGCTCCTACAATGAGCAGTTCTTC. Its protein product is CASSLRGDSSYNEQFF.

The rearrangement links TRBV6-6 to TRBJ1-5; 8 bases align to TRBD1. Germline CDR1 is MNHNY and CDR2 is SVGAGI (reference sequence). The CDR3 has 16 amino acids. Losses at the gene ends were 2 bases for V and 2 bases for J; bases not matched to a gene: 5. The CDR3 spells CASSYQGAKGNQPQHF. CDR3 in DNA: TGTGCCAGCAGTTACCAGGGGGCGAAGGGCAATCAGCCCCAGCATTTT.

CDR3 sequence (DNA): TGCGCCAGCAGCCAAGAAGGGATTCGGAGCTCTGGGGCCAACGTCCTGACTTTC. It yields the protein CASSQEGIRSSGANVLTF. V and J are TRBV4-3 and TRBJ2-6; D is unresolved. The germline V gene has CDR1 LGHNA and CDR2 YSLEER. This CDR3 comprises 18 residues. Trimming left V 0 bases short and J 0 bases short, with 12 bases between.

For this clone: Other DNA sequences in this specimen translate into the identical CDR3. The chain couples TRBV6-5 to TRBJ1-2; perhaps TRBD1 as D (5 bases). This CDR3 has 13 amino acids. V was cut by 5 bases and J by 7 bases, with 14 bases left in between. The germline V gene has CDR1 MNHEY and CDR2 SVGAGI. CDR3 DNA: TGTGCCAGCAGTCCTCAGGGTATCGGTGGCTACACCTTC. It encodes CASSPQGIGGYTF.

The gene calls are TRBV10-3 and TRBJ2-7, with D unclear. Germline V gene sequence: CDR1 ENHRY, CDR2 SYGVKD. V was cut by 2 bases and J by 7 bases, with 9 bases left in between. The CDR3 totals 12 residues. DNA of the CDR3: TGTGCCATCAGTGAGGCGGCATGGGAGCAGTACTTC. Protein sequence: CAISEAAWEQYF.

The chain couples TRBV7-9 to TRBJ2-1; D is ambiguous. The CDR3 is made up of 16 amino acids. CDR1 is SEHNR and CDR2 is FQNEAQ in the germline V gene (reference sequence). With 4 bases removed from V and 0 bases from J, the gap between germline ends came to 13 bases. The CDR3 nucleotides read TGTGCCAGCAGCTCCCCCGACTGGTACTCCTACAATGAGCAGTTCTTC. Its protein product is CASSSPDWYSYNEQFF.

The V call is TRBV14, the J call TRBJ2-7, with 8 bases fitting TRBD1. This CDR3 comprises 14 residues. Trimming at V came to 6 bases and at J to 6 bases, leaving 10 bases not matched to a gene. Germline V CDR1 and CDR2: SGHDN, FVKESK. The CDR3 DNA reads TGTGCCAGCAGTCCTGCGGGCAGGGGGCCCGAGCAGTACTTC. Translating it yields CASSPAGRGPEQYF.

This clone occurred a few times. The chain joins TRBV6-6 to TRBJ1-5; D is unresolved. The CDR3 runs 16 residues. Trimming took 0 bases from V and 1 from J, leaving 10 bases between them. Germline V gene data show CDR1 as MNHNY and CDR2 as SVGAGI (reference sequence). In nucleotides, the CDR3 is TGTGCCAGCAGTTACTCGTCGGGCGTGAGCAATCAGCCCCAGCATTTT. Translated, it gives CASSYSSGVSNQPQHF.